Each of the 9 T cell receptor beta chains below was sequenced from the same sample in a study of cytomegalovirus exposure and HLA in healthy donors. Primers included in the PCR were 60 Vbeta and 13 Jbeta primers. Sequenced by immunoSEQ multiplex PCR; TCRdb stores in-frame clones only, minus some. The sample lists over 150,000 clones, 81% seen once, with around 1.9% in the top ten. Source material: PBMCs. These receptors all stem from a woman aged 18-30 years in good health and CMV-seronegative.

The CDR3 DNA follows: TGCAGCGTTGGGAGACAGGGGGCGGAAGGCTACACCTTC. Translation gives CSVGRQGAEGYTF. The chain couples TRBV29-1 to TRBJ1-2, with 10 bases aligning to TRBD1. Germline V gives CDR1 SQVTM, CDR2 ANQGSEA. The V segment lost 4 bases and the J segment 8 bases; nucleotides outside the gene matches: 7. CDR3 size: 13 residues.

CDR3 nucleotide sequence: TGTGCCAGCAGCTTAGAGGGGGGGGTCAAAAACATTCAGTACTTC. Protein: CASSLEGGVKNIQYF. The chain has TRBV7-2 and TRBJ2-4; D is possibly TRBD2 (7 bases). The CDR3 length is 15 residues. V lost 1 base and J 3 bases, leaving 10 bases between the germline ends. Germline CDR1 SGHTA, CDR2 FQGNSA.

The chain links TRBV6-6 to TRBJ2-3; 10 bases match TRBD1. With V trimmed by 7 bases and J by 6 bases, 10 bases remained unmatched. The CDR3 extends over 15 amino acids. Germline CDR1 and CDR2: MNHNY and SVGAGI (reference sequence). The CDR3 here is CASTHSRDRGDTQYF. The CDR3 DNA reads TGTGCCAGCACGCATTCCCGGGACAGGGGTGATACGCAGTATTTT.

The V gene is TRBV6-1, the J gene TRBJ1-6, with unresolved D. V was trimmed by 3 bases and J by 7 bases, leaving 13 bases between them. The CDR3 spans 15 residues. The germline CDR1 and CDR2 sequences are MNHNS and SASEGT. CDR3 DNA sequence: TGTGCCAGCAGTGATTTTGAACCAGGAAATTCACCCCTCCACTTT. This sequence encodes CASSDFEPGNSPLHF.

This chain uses TRBV9 with TRBJ2-1, with 8 positions matching TRBD2. V lost 1 base, J lost 5 bases, and 2 bases stayed unmatched. Germline loops: CDR1 SGDLS, CDR2 YYNGEE. The CDR3 runs 14 residues. The CDR3 DNA reads TGTGCCAGCAGCGTACAGACTAGCGACAATGAGCAGTTCTTC. Protein sequence: CASSVQTSDNEQFF.

The rearrangement links TRBV5-4 to TRBJ2-7, with D perhaps TRBD1 (5 bases). The CDR3 spans 14 residues. CDR1 and CDR2 from the germline V gene are SGHNT and YYREEE (reference sequence). Trimming shortened V by 6 bases and J by 3 bases, and 16 bases separated the two germline ends. Written as DNA, the CDR3 is TGTGCCAGCAACAATGACTGGGGCAGCTACGAGCAGTACTTC. Translating gives CASNNDWGSYEQYF. Full variable domain (missing parts from reference TRBV5-4 and TRBJ2-7): ETGVTQSPTHLIKTRGQQVTLRCSSQSGHNTVSWYQQALGQGPQFIFQYYREEENGRGNFPPRFSGLQFPNYSSELNVNALELDDSALYLCASNNDWGSYEQYFGPGTRLTVT.

This chain links TRBV4-1 with TRBJ1-1; D is unclear. V lost 2 bases and J 4 bases, leaving 8 bases between the germline ends. Germline V gene lookup returns CDR1 MGHRA and CDR2 YSYEKL. This CDR3 is built from 13 residues. CDR3 region: CASSQFSGTEAFF. As DNA, the CDR3 is TGCGCCAGCAGCCAATTCTCCGGCACTGAAGCTTTCTTT.

The chain links TRBV7-9 to TRBJ1-5; TRBD1 matches 8 bases. J was trimmed by 7 bases and V by 1 base; bases with no gene match: 9. In germline, CDR1 is SEHNR, CDR2 FQNEAQ (reference sequence). The CDR3 loop spans 16 amino acids. The CDR3 DNA reads as TGTGCCAGCAGCTTAGAAGGGACAGGCAAGGGACAGCCCCAGCATTTT. This sequence encodes CASSLEGTGKGQPQHF.

This chain joins TRBV9 and TRBJ1-1; TRBD1 might be the D (5 bases). V was pared by 4 bases and J by 1 base, with 11 bases between. Germline values: CDR1 SGDLS, CDR2 YYNGEE. This CDR3 has 14 residues. For the CDR3, the DNA is TGTGCCAGCAGCCCGCAGGGCTCGAACACTGAAGCTTTCTTT. This sequence encodes CASSPQGSNTEAFF.